The present entry profiles one T cell receptor beta chain with its context. Its antigen is currently not known. No quality values exist for individual bases; no much larger clone is one base distant. The source of the sample is a study of blood T cell repertoires in COVID-19 (dated by TCRdb to about 2020). With respect to the entire study: The collaborator samples originated in the United States, Italy and Spain and spanned the acute and convalescent phases of COVID-19. Sample metadata almost always included a de-identified subject ID, COVID-19 status, age in years and sex. Samples came from the ongoing ImmuneRACE study (first 160 participants) plus 1,254 subjects from 6 global collaborators. Where available, HLA class I and class II types were taken from metadata supplied by the sample provider and were not determined by assay-based typing. Deeply sampled blood TCRbeta repertoires from subjects exposed to, actively infected with, or recovered from COVID-19 were included in the dataset. The material from the prospective study consisted of cDNA or gDNA derived from T cells, B-cell-depleted T cells, or PBMCs. The repertoires were released in a freely available public database meant as a resource for research on the immune response to SARS-CoV-2. The paper's findings and limits, for the study overall: Clinical and demographic metadata were provided uncurated, with the amount varying by source and participant.

TCRbeta CDR3 regions were amplified from genomic DNA by means of the immunoSEQ Assay, a bias-controlled multiplex PCR. As for the original processing: The number of nucleated cells in each sample was estimated by amplification of reference gene primers within the assay. To quantify the absolute abundance of each unique TCRbeta CDR3 rearrangement, sequence reads were collapsed and filtered. For each sample, productive Simpson clonality was calculated as the square root of Simpson's diversity index across productive rearrangements. TCRdb re-hosts the immuneACCESS table, in-frame sequences only. Its copies lack some clones; in the studies checked, an unresolved V gene accounts for under half of them, and the cause for the rest is not known. That table gives V, J and clone size, and the DNA gave D and trimming. Counted in this sample were about 270,000 clones; around 87% of them appeared once. The ten largest clonotypes hold 2% to 3% of the sample.

The CDR3 spans 14 residues, from the cysteine through the phenylalanine. The kept DNA is CDR3 alone, 42 bases in frame from the first base. In the germline V gene, CDR1 corresponds to WSHSY and CDR2 to SAAADI. V loses 5 bases at its end and J loses 8 bases; junction bases beyond the gene matches: 4. Participants in the prospective study were enrolled through a virtual design, were aged 18 to 89 years, and lived in roughly 24 United States geographic areas. Cohort assignment in the prospective study relied on participant-reported clinical history from a screening survey and a study questionnaire. For ImmuneRACE Cohort 3, a participant was defined as recovered based on two consecutive negative NP/OP PCR tests, clearance by a healthcare professional, or resolution of symptoms. In the prospective study, whole blood, serum and a nasopharyngeal or oropharyngeal swab were collected from each participant by mobile phlebotomists. Prospective study participants could optionally give additional blood draws and questionnaires over an approximately two-month period. Prospective study blood samples were shipped either frozen or at room temperature before DNA extraction.

Sample: PBMCs or T cells enriched from blood (not recorded which). The sequence was collected from a woman between 18 and 29 years old who had recovered from COVID-19. The chain uses TRBV10-2 and TRBJ1-6; the junction holds 9 bases that match TRBD1. This receptor carries the CDR3 CASSLTGGHSPLHF. The bases are TGCGCCAGCAGTTTGACAGGGGGGCATTCACCCCTCCACTTT.